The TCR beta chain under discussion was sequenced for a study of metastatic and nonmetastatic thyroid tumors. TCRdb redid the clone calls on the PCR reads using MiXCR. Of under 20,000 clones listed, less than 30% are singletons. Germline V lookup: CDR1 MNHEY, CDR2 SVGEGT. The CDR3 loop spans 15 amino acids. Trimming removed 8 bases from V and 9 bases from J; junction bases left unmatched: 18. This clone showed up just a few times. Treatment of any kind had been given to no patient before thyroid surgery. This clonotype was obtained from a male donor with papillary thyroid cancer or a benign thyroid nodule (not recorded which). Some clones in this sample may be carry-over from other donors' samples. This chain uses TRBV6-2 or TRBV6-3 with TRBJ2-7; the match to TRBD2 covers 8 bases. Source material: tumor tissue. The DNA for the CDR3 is TGTGCCAGCTGGGACTACTTAGCGGGATCGGGCTGGCAGTACTTC. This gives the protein CASWDYLAGSGWQYF.